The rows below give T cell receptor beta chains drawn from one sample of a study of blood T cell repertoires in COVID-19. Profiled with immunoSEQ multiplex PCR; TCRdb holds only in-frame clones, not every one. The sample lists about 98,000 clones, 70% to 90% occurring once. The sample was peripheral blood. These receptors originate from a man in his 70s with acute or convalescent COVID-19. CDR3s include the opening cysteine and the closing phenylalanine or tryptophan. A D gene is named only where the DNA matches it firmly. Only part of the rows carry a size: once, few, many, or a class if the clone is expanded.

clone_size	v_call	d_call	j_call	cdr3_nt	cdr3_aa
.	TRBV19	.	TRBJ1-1	TGTGCCAGTAGTGGAGCCGGGGGAGAAGCTTTCTTT	CASSGAGGEAFF
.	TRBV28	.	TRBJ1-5	TGTGCCAGCAGTTTACCCCTTAGCAATCAGCCCCAGCATTTT	CASSLPLSNQPQHF
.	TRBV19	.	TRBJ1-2	TGTGCCAGTAGTATAGAGTGGGCAGTCGACTATGGCTACACCTTC	CASSIEWAVDYGYTF
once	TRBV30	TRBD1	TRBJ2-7	TGTGCCTGGAGTTGGGACAGCGGCTCCTACGAGCAGTACTTC	CAWSWDSGSYEQYF
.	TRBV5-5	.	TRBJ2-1	TGTGCCAGCAGCTTGCGAGGGCTTGACAACAATGAGCAGTTCTTC	CASSLRGLDNNEQFF
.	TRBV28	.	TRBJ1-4	TGTGCCAGCACCGACTCCAGGGCAACTAATGAAAAACTGTTTTTT	CASTDSRATNEKLFF
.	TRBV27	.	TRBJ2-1	TGTGCCAGCAGTTTATCAGCGGGTATCTACAATGAGCAGTTCTTC	CASSLSAGIYNEQFF
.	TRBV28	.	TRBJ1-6	TGTGCCAGCGGACTGCTAATGAATTCACCCCTCCACTTT	CASGLLMNSPLHF
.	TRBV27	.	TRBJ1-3	TGTGCCAGCAGTCAGGGATTCTCTGGAAACACCATATATTTT	CASSQGFSGNTIYF
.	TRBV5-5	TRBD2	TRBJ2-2	TGTGCCAGCAGCTTATTACTAGCGAGGAACACCGGGGAGCTGTTTTTT	CASSLLLARNTGELFF
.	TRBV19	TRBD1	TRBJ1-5	TGTGCCAGTAGTAATGACAGGGGGCAGGGTCAGCCCCAGCATTTT	CASSNDRGQGQPQHF
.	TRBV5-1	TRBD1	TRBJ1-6	TGCGCCAGCAGCTTCCTTTCGGACAGGGAGCATTCACCCCTCCACTTT	CASSFLSDREHSPLHF
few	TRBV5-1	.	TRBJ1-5	TGCGCCAGCAGCTTGGAAGGGGTCAGCAATCAGCCCCAGCATTTT	CASSLEGVSNQPQHF
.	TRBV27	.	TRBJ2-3	TGTGCCAGCAGTTTGAGGCCAGATACGCAGTATTTT	CASSLRPDTQYF
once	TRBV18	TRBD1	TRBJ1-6	TGTGCCAGCTCACCAAAGACAGGGGCTAATTCACCCCTCCACTTT	CASSPKTGANSPLHF
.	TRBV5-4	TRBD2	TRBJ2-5	TGTGCCAGCAGCTTGTCTAGCGGGCAAGAGACCCAGTACTTC	CASSLSSGQETQYF
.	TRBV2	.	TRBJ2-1	TGTGCCAGTATTGTGGGGCCTTCGGATGAGCAGTTCTTC	CASIVGPSDEQFF